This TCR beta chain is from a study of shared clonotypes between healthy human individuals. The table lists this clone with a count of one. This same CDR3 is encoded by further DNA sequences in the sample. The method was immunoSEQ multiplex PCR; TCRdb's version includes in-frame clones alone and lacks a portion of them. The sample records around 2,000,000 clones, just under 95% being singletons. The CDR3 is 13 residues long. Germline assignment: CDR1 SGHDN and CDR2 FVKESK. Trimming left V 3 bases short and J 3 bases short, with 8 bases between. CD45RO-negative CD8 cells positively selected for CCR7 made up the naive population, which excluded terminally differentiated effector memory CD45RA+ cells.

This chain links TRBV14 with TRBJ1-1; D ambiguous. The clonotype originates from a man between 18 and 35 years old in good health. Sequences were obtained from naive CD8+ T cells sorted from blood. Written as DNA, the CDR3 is TGTGCCAGCAGCCAGGGTTTGTACACTGAAGCTTTCTTT. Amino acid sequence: CASSQGLYTEAFF.